Following are 25 T cell receptor beta chains from one sample sequenced in a study of STAT5B mutations in CD4+ large granular lymphocyte leukemia. Assay: immunoSEQ multiplex PCR; the TCRdb copy retains only in-frame clones and omits some. The data show roughly 23,000 clones, about 80% seen once. The sample taken for sequencing was CD4+ T cells from blood buffy coats. These receptors were taken from a human donor in good health.

The chain is built from TRBV27 and TRBJ1-2, with D unresolved. The germline gives CDR1 MNHEY, CDR2 SMNVEV (reference sequence). V was clipped by 7 bases and J by 7 bases, with 19 bases between them. CDR3 size: 14 residues. The CDR3 region has the DNA TGTGCCAGCACCCCGCATGGACTCGGAGGTGGCTACACCTTC. Translation: CASTPHGLGGGYTF.

V and J are TRBV19 and TRBJ2-7; TRBD2 matches at 7 bases. J was trimmed by 4 bases and V by 8 bases; bases with no gene match: 11. CDR1 and CDR2 from the germline V gene are LNHDA and SQIVND (reference sequence). CDR3 length: 14 amino acids. The CDR3, as DNA: TGTGCCAGTGCGGGGGACCCTCCCGGATACGAGCAGTACTTC. Amino acids: CASAGDPPGYEQYF.

V gene TRBV5-8 combines with J gene TRBJ2-3; D unclear. Germline V gene data show CDR1 as SGHTS and CDR2 as YDEGEE. With 4 bases removed from V and 4 bases from J, the gap between germline ends came to 19 bases. The CDR3 runs 16 residues. As DNA, the CDR3 is TGTGCCAGCAGCCGTCAAGCAGTCGTCCTCGCAGATACGCAGTATTTT. Protein product: CASSRQAVVLADTQYF.

The chain employs TRBV5-1 and TRBJ1-1; TRBD1 might be the D (5 bases). The CDR3 is 17 amino acids. V was shortened by 0 bases and J by 3 bases, with 18 bases between the two germline ends. Germline V gene data show CDR1 as SGHRS and CDR2 as YFSETQ. CDR3 DNA sequence: TGCGCCAGCAGCTTGGCCCTAAAGAGGGGCGGGGACACTGAAGCTTTCTTT. Translation: CASSLALKRGGDTEAFF.

The V gene is TRBV7-9, the J gene TRBJ2-4; TRBD1 agrees at 7 bases. CDR1 SEHNR and CDR2 FQNEAQ come from the germline V gene (reference sequence). The CDR3 sequence is 16 residues long. Losses at the gene ends were 4 bases for V and 0 bases for J; bases not matched to a gene: 6. The CDR3 DNA sequence: TGTGCCAGCAGCTCCGACAGGGCGTTAGCCAAAAACATTCAGTACTTC. Its protein product is CASSSDRALAKNIQYF.

The V and J genes are TRBV7-2 and TRBJ2-7; D gene unclear. Trimming shortened V by 5 bases and J by 7 bases, and 12 bases separated the two germline ends. In germline, CDR1 is SGHTA, CDR2 FQGNSA. The CDR3 runs to 12 residues. CDR3 in amino acids: CASSPGFSEQYF. Here the CDR3 DNA reads TGTGCCAGCAGCCCTGGGTTTTCGGAGCAGTACTTC. The variable domain in full, with the rest retrieved from reference TRBV7-2 and TRBJ2-7, is GAGVSQSPSNKVTEKGKDVELRCDPISGHTALYWYRQSLGQGLEFLIYFQGNSAPDKSGLPSDRFSAERTGGSVSTLTIQRTQQEDSAVYLCASSPGFSEQYFGPGTRLTVT.

The gene calls are TRBV7-9 and TRBJ1-2; D gene unclear. In germline, CDR1 is SEHNR, CDR2 FQNEAQ (reference sequence). The CDR3 consists of 14 residues. Between the trimmed V and J ends, which lost 11 bases and 6 bases, there was a span of 22 bases. The chain's CDR3 is CAERLSGLMNGYTF. The CDR3, as DNA: TGTGCCGAAAGGCTATCTGGACTGATGAATGGCTACACCTTC.

This chain joins TRBV7-2 and TRBJ2-5; D is unclear. Looked up from germline, CDR1 is SGHTA and CDR2 is FQGNSA. Trimming left V 3 bases short and J 5 bases short, with 16 bases between. The CDR3 runs 15 residues. CDR3 loop: CASSFYGERGETQYF. The CDR3 DNA reads as TGTGCCAGCAGCTTTTACGGAGAACGTGGGGAGACCCAGTACTTC.

This rearrangement joins TRBV5-1 to TRBJ1-1; D unresolved. The CDR3 has 13 amino acids. Germline V CDR1 and CDR2: SGHRS, YFSETQ. Trimming removed 7 bases at V and 5 bases at J, with 15 bases between. The CDR3 spells CASGLEAGTEAFF. CDR3 coding DNA: TGCGCCAGCGGCCTCGAAGCCGGTACTGAAGCTTTCTTT.

The V and J genes are TRBV28 and TRBJ1-1; perhaps TRBD1 as D (5 bases). Looked up from germline, CDR1 is MDHEN and CDR2 is SYDVKM. V lost 5 bases and J 10 bases, leaving 23 bases between the germline ends. The CDR3 is made up of 15 amino acids. The CDR3 loop reads CASSLRQPSGITAFF. CDR3 nucleotide sequence: TGTGCCAGCAGTCTCCGACAGCCATCAGGGATCACAGCTTTCTTT.

This clone occurred a few times. V gene TRBV19 combines with J gene TRBJ1-5; D not resolved. Germline values: CDR1 LNHDA, CDR2 SQIVND (reference sequence). Trimming stripped 4 bases from V and 6 bases from J, with 16 bases between. The CDR3 is made up of 15 amino acids. The DNA for the CDR3 is TGTGCCAGTAGTAGGGGAGCCTGGTTGGGTCAGCCCCAGCATTTT. Residues: CASSRGAWLGQPQHF.

This clone was observed a handful of times. The CDR3 loop is CATHRTPTYEQYF. CDR3 nucleotide sequence: TGTGCCACCCATCGGACACCGACCTACGAGCAGTACTTC. The chain carries TRBV28 and TRBJ2-7; weak D call: TRBD1 (5 bases). Per germline, CDR1 MDHEN and CDR2 SYDVKM. This CDR3 is 13 amino acids long. V lost 10 bases to trimming and J lost 2 bases, with 15 bases between them. The full variable domain, completed using reference TRBV28 and TRBJ2-7, is DVKVTQSSRYLVKRTGEKVFLECVQDMDHENMFWYRQDPGLGLRLIYFSYDVKMKEKGDIPEGYSVSREKKERFSLILESASTNQTSMYLCATHRTPTYEQYFGPGTRLTVT.

The J gene is TRBJ2-3, the V gene TRBV7-7; 7 nucleotides align to TRBD1. Unmatched junction bases numbered 4, after V lost 2 bases and J lost 2 bases. The CDR3 loop spans 15 amino acids. Germline V gene sequence: CDR1 SSHAT, CDR2 FNYEAQ (reference sequence). CDR3 DNA: TGTGCCAGCAGCTTAAGCACAGGGGACACAGATACGCAGTATTTT. As protein: CASSLSTGDTDTQYF.

The chain is built from TRBV28 and TRBJ2-3, with TRBD1 matching 12 bases. CDR3 length: 17 amino acids. Trimming took 6 bases from V and 2 from J; bases not matched to a gene: 9. CDR1 is MDHEN, CDR2 SYDVKM, per germline. CDR3 DNA sequence: TGTGCCAGCAGCAGCCGGGACAGGGGGCGGATCACAGATACGCAGTATTTT. Residues: CASSSRDRGRITDTQYF.

This clone was seen a few times. The rearrangement joins TRBV4-1 to TRBJ1-4; D unresolved. Germline CDR1 reads MGHRA; CDR2 reads YSYEKL. V was clipped by 1 base and J by 3 bases, with 9 bases between them. The CDR3 loop spans 15 amino acids. The chain's CDR3 is CASSQVSQANEKLFF. The CDR3 region has the DNA TGCGCCAGCAGCCAAGTCTCGCAGGCTAATGAAAAACTGTTTTTT.

This clone was counted between two and nine times. The V gene is TRBV7-6, the J gene TRBJ2-7; D possibly corresponds to TRBD1 (5 bases). Germline loops: CDR1 SGHVS, CDR2 FNYEAQ. The CDR3 loop spans 13 amino acids. The V end lost 5 bases, the J end lost 6 bases, and 14 bases lay between the germline ends. The CDR3 DNA reads TGTGCCAGCAGCACAAGCCAGGGTGGCGAGCAGTACTTC. This gives the protein CASSTSQGGEQYF. Using reference TRBV7-6 and TRBJ2-7 for the parts outside the CDR3, the full variable domain is GAGVSQSPRYKVTKRGQDVALRCDPISGHVSLYWYRQALGQGPEFLTYFNYEAQQDKSGLPNDRFSAERPEGSISTLTIQRTEQRDSAMYRCASSTSQGGEQYFGPGTRLTVT.

This chain connects TRBV5-4 to TRBJ1-2; D not resolved. Trimming stripped 5 bases from V and 4 bases from J, with 12 bases between. The CDR3 is 13 residues long. CDR1 SGHNT and CDR2 YYREEE come from the germline V gene (reference sequence). The CDR3 DNA follows: TGTGCCAGCAGTGATGAAGGCGGCTATGGCTACACCTTC. Amino acids: CASSDEGGYGYTF.

V gene TRBV5-4 combines with J gene TRBJ2-5, with 8 bases that match TRBD2. The trim removed 4 bases at V and 4 bases at J, leaving 12 bases unmatched. Germline CDR1 SGHNT, CDR2 YYREEE (reference sequence). The CDR3 is 16 amino acids. CDR3 DNA sequence: TGTGCCAGCAGCGCGGACCCGGGGGGGACCGGAGAGACCCAGTACTTC. It specifies CASSADPGGTGETQYF. The full variable domain, in which reference TRBV5-4 and TRBJ2-5 provide the parts outside the CDR3, is ETGVTQSPTHLIKTRGQQVTLRCSSQSGHNTVSWYQQALGQGPQFIFQYYREEENGRGNFPPRFSGLQFPNYSSELNVNALELDDSALYLCASSADPGGTGETQYFGPGTRLLVL.

The V call is TRBV20-1, the J call TRBJ2-5; the D is unclear. The DNA matches TRBJ2-7 better at its end, which makes the J call doubtful. The germline CDR1 and CDR2 sequences are DFQATT and SNEGSKA (reference sequence). The CDR3 consists of 11 residues. The DNA for the CDR3 is TGCAGTGCTAACAACTTCTACGAGCAGTACTTC. This translates into CSANNFYEQYF.

V gene TRBV6-5 combines with J gene TRBJ2-5; D tentatively reads TRBD1 or TRBD2 (5 bases each). Germline CDR1 MNHEY, CDR2 SVGAGI. Deletions cut 6 bases from V and 2 bases from J, with 7 bases between. CDR3 size: 12 residues. The CDR3 DNA sequence: TGTGCCAGCAGGGGACCTCAAGAGACCCAGTACTTC. Encoded protein: CASRGPQETQYF.

The rearrangement links TRBV5-1 to TRBJ2-3, with 7 bases that match TRBD2. The CDR3 is 16 residues long. The germline CDR1 and CDR2 sequences are SGHRS and YFSETQ. The J segment lost 2 bases and the V segment lost 4 bases, leaving 10 bases of the junction unmatched. In nucleotides, the CDR3 is TGCGCCAGCAGCCTTCCGGGAGGCGGGGTCACAGATACGCAGTATTTT. Its protein product is CASSLPGGGVTDTQYF.

The CDR3: CASSLRNQPQHF. For the CDR3, the DNA is TGTGCCAGTAGCCTCCGGAATCAGCCCCAGCATTTT. The genes are TRBV19 and TRBJ1-5, with D unclear. The CDR3 totals 12 residues. The germline CDR1 and CDR2 sequences are LNHDA and SQIVND (reference sequence). Trimming pared 6 bases from V and 4 bases from J, leaving 7 bases between. The full variable domain, completed using reference TRBV19 and TRBJ1-5, is DGGITQSPKYLFRKEGQNVTLSCEQNLNHDAMYWYRQDPGQGLRLIYYSQIVNDFQKGDIAEGYSVSREKKESFPLTVTSAQKNPTAFYLCASSLRNQPQHFGDGTRLSIL.

This rearrangement joins TRBV6-6 to TRBJ1-5; D remains unclear. Trimming took off 0 bases at V and 0 bases at J, with 6 bases between the two ends. Germline CDR1 reads MNHNY; CDR2 reads SVGAGI (reference sequence). The CDR3 sequence is 15 residues long. The CDR3 bases are TGTGCCAGCAGTTACTCGGGCTATAGCAATCAGCCCCAGCATTTT. It is translated as CASSYSGYSNQPQHF.

This clone was observed a single time. V gene TRBV13 combines with J gene TRBJ2-1; D unresolved. This CDR3 is built from 11 residues. V lost 5 bases and J 8 bases, leaving 7 bases between the germline ends. CDR1 is PRHDT, CDR2 FYEKMQ, per germline (reference sequence). CDR3 sequence: CASSVADEQFF. CDR3 DNA: TGTGCCAGCAGCGTGGCTGATGAGCAGTTCTTC.

The V call is TRBV27, the J call TRBJ2-3; possibly TRBD1 for D (6 bases). V lost 7 bases and J 2 bases, leaving 13 bases between the germline ends. Germline loops: CDR1 MNHEY, CDR2 SMNVEV (reference sequence). CDR3 length: 14 amino acids. The CDR3 nucleotides read TGTGCCAGCACATACAGGGCCCCCACAGATACGCAGTATTTT. This translates into CASTYRAPTDTQYF.